This T cell receptor (beta chain) was documented in a study of cytomegalovirus exposure and HLA in healthy donors. Study conclusions and caveats: Around 160 TCR beta chains were listed as cytomegalovirus-associated. Several top significant clusters appeared, in a later analysis, to be linked to common viral pathogens. Upon later analysis, HLA-associated TCR beta chains proved more clonally expanded than other, equally common chains. Rare TCR sequences dominated, though some public TCRs recurred in many donors.

Comment on this clone: Its matching antigen is unknown.

Primers included in the PCR were 60 Vbeta and 13 Jbeta primers. The repertoire was sequenced with immunoSEQ multiplex PCR; TCRdb's copy has only in-frame clones and lacks some. This table has about 220,000 clones, 76% appearing once. The CDR3 is 16 residues long. From germline, CDR1 is SGHKS and CDR2 YYEKEE (reference sequence). Deletions cut 1 base from V and 7 bases from J, with 18 bases between. The sequenced sample was PBMCs. The chain combines TRBV5-5 with TRBJ1-3, with D tentatively TRBD1 (6 bases). The clonotype comes from a man aged 18 to 30 in good health and CMV-seronegative. CDR3 sequence reads: CASSLSPGGRGNTIYF. The CDR3, as DNA: TGTGCCAGCAGCTTGTCTCCTGGGGGCCGGGGCAACACCATATATTTT.